Listed here are 2 T cell receptor beta chains from one sample, sequenced in a study of blood T cell repertoires in COVID-19. Only in-frame clones appear in the TCRdb table, and some are missing; sequencing was by immunoSEQ multiplex PCR. There are around 68,000 clones in the sample; around 87% occur only once, and approximately 2.7% lies in the top ten. The sample consisted of peripheral blood. The receptors come from a man aged 50 to 60 with acute or convalescent COVID-19.

This chain connects TRBV21-1 to TRBJ1-2. TRBV21-1 is a pseudogene. The CDR3 runs to 15 residues. The CDR3 here is CASSKARFNNYGYTF. The CDR3 coding sequence is TGTGCCAGCAGCAAAGCGCGATTTAATAACTATGGCTACACCTTC.

The rearrangement links TRBV5-3 to TRBJ2-7; 7 bases match TRBD1. TRBV5-3 is an ORF; its function is uncertain. The junction had 11 bases not matched to a gene; V was cut back by 4 bases and J by 4 bases. The CDR3 contains 15 residues. The CDR3 spells CARSRTGTSAYEQYV. CDR3 nucleotide sequence: TGTGCCAGAAGCAGGACAGGAACGAGCGCTTACGAGCAGTACGTC.